A selection of T cell receptor beta chains follows, all from one sample in a study of T cell responses to AZD1222 COVID-19 vaccine. Clones were read by immunoSEQ multiplex PCR, and TCRdb kept only the in-frame ones, dropping some. The sample yields around 140,000 clones, roughly nine tenths seen once. This specimen was peripheral blood, taken 28 days after the second dose of the MenACWY control vaccine. The receptors stem from an adult who received the MenACWY meningococcal vaccine as a control. Both conserved end residues are part of each CDR3. The D gene is left open where the match is weak. Where a row states a size, it is once, few, many or the class of an expanded clone; other rows omit it.

TRBV7-8	TRBJ2-3	NA	12	NA	TGTGCCAGCAGCTTAGGGTATGATACGCAGTATTTT	CASSLGYDTQYF
TRBV9	TRBJ2-3	NA	16	NA	TGTGCCAGCAGCGCCCGCCCGGGAGAGAGCACAGATACGCAGTATTTT	CASSARPGESTDTQYF
TRBV7-2	TRBJ1-6	once	18	NA	TGTGCCAGCAGCACGCCAGGTGAGGGGGTTTCCTATAATTCACCCCTCCACTTT	CASSTPGEGVSYNSPLHF
TRBV2	TRBJ2-5	NA	16	NA	TGTGCCAGCAGTGAGGGCAGGGGTTTCTCGAGAGAGACCCAGTACTTC	CASSEGRGFSRETQYF
TRBV5-4	TRBJ2-7	NA	14	NA	TGTGCCAGCAGCCCGTCGGGCCAGCAATACGAGCAGTACTTC	CASSPSGQQYEQYF
TRBV10-2	TRBJ2-1	NA	12	NA	TGCGCCAGCAGCAGACAGGACAATGAGCAGTTCTTC	CASSRQDNEQFF
TRBV10-3	TRBJ2-2	NA	16	TRBD2	TGTGCCATCAGTAAGACTAGCGGGTCGAACACCGGGGAGCTGTTTTTT	CAISKTSGSNTGELFF
TRBV2	TRBJ2-4	once	14	TRBD1	TGTGCCAGCAGAAACCAGGGACAGGAAAACATTCAGTACTTC	CASRNQGQENIQYF
TRBV9	TRBJ2-4	NA	15	NA	TGTGCCAGCAGCGTATCGACAGGAGCCAAAAACATTCAGTACTTC	CASSVSTGAKNIQYF
TRBV11-3	TRBJ1-4	NA	15	NA	TGTGCCAGCAGCTTAGATGGACAGTATAATGAAAAACTGTTTTTT	CASSLDGQYNEKLFF
TRBV5-6	TRBJ1-2	NA	16	NA	TGTGCCAGTAATCGCGATGTCGGCGCGACCCCCTATGGCTACACCTTC	CASNRDVGATPYGYTF
TRBV6-6	TRBJ1-1	NA	12	NA	TGTGCCAGCAGTGTGCCCGGCACTGAAGCTTTCTTT	CASSVPGTEAFF
TRBV5-4	TRBJ2-7	NA	15	NA	TGTGCCAGCAGCTTGGGGCGAAAGGGGAACTACGAGCAGTACTTC	CASSLGRKGNYEQYF
TRBV10-1	TRBJ2-3	NA	17	TRBD2	TGCGCCAGCAGTGAGGGCGTCCTAGCGGAGGCCCTGGATACGCAGTATTTT	CASSEGVLAEALDTQYF
TRBV6-5	TRBJ2-1	NA	13	TRBD1	TGTGCCAGCACCTCTCAGGGGGCCAGTGAGCAGTTCTTC	CASTSQGASEQFF
TRBV19	TRBJ1-4	once	14	TRBD1	TGTGCCAGTAGCGCCGGACAGGCTAATGAAAAACTGTTTTTT	CASSAGQANEKLFF
TRBV28	TRBJ1-1	NA	14	NA	TGTGCCAGCGGCTTACAGGGATTGCGGACTGAAGCTTTCTTT	CASGLQGLRTEAFF
TRBV6-5	TRBJ2-5	NA	15	NA	TGTGCCAGCAGTTACTTAGCAGGCGACAAATGGACCCAGTACTTC	CASSYLAGDKWTQYF
TRBV6-1	TRBJ2-1	NA	16	TRBD2	TGTGCCAGCAGTGAATGGATGGGAGGGGTATACAATGAGCAGTTCTTC	CASSEWMGGVYNEQFF
TRBV7-6	TRBJ2-5	NA	18	TRBD1	TGTGCCAGCAGCTCGGAAGGCCGGGACAGGGGGCGCCGGGAGACCCAGTACTTC	CASSSEGRDRGRRETQYF
TRBV28	TRBJ2-1	NA	14	NA	TGTGCCAGCAGGACACCCCGGGGCTACAATGAGCAGTTCTTC	CASRTPRGYNEQFF
TRBV7-2	TRBJ1-2	NA	13	TRBD1	TGTGCCAGCAGCCCCCCCGGACAGGGTGGCTACACCTTC	CASSPPGQGGYTF
TRBV28	TRBJ1-5	NA	14	TRBD1	TGTGCCAGCAGTATCACAGGGGGATATCAGCCCCAGCATTTT	CASSITGGYQPQHF
TRBV12-3/TRBV12-4	TRBJ1-2	NA	13	NA	TGTGCCAGCAGTTTAGGGCAGTACTATGGCTACACCTTC	CASSLGQYYGYTF
TRBV7-2	TRBJ2-7	few	14	NA	TGTGCCAGCAGCTTAGACGGATCGAAGCGGGAGCAGTACTTC	CASSLDGSKREQYF
TRBV7-2	TRBJ2-3	NA	11	NA	TGTGCCAGCAGCTTACTAGACACGCAGTATTTT	CASSLLDTQYF
TRBV9	TRBJ2-1	NA	16	NA	TGTGCCAGCAGCGTAGTTTCTAGGACTTCGGCCAATGAGCAGTTCTTC	CASSVVSRTSANEQFF
TRBV7-2	TRBJ2-1	NA	14	NA	TGTGCCAGCAGCTTAGGATCTGAAGTAAATGAGCAGTTCTTC	CASSLGSEVNEQFF
TRBV19	TRBJ1-5	NA	13	NA	TGTGCCAGTTCGGGGCAGAGCAATCAGCCCCAGCATTTT	CASSGQSNQPQHF
TRBV2	TRBJ2-2	NA	14	NA	TGTGCCAGCAGTGAGAACCTCTCGGTCGGGGAGCTGTTTTTT	CASSENLSVGELFF